One TCR beta chain is described in this entry. Using immunoSEQ multiplex PCR, the repertoire was profiled, and TCRdb retains in-frame clones only, with some absent. The sample has fewer than 1.4 million clones, around 78% seen once. This sample was included in a study of shared clonotypes between healthy human individuals. V shed 2 bases, J shed 1 base, and the junction held 1 base outside the gene matches. Germline V gene data show CDR1 as MNHNY and CDR2 as SVGAGI (reference sequence). CDR3 length equals 14 residues. The gene calls are TRBV6-6 and TRBJ2-7, with 8 bases aligning to TRBD1. Sequencing input: memory CD4+ T cells from PBMCs. Subset: CD45RA-negative fraction. This TCR derives from a man younger than 35 in good health. Some clones in this sample may be carry-over from other donors' samples. The CDR3 bases are TGTGCCAGCAGTTACGGGGACAGGTCCTACGAGCAGTACTTC. Translated, it gives CASSYGDRSYEQYF.